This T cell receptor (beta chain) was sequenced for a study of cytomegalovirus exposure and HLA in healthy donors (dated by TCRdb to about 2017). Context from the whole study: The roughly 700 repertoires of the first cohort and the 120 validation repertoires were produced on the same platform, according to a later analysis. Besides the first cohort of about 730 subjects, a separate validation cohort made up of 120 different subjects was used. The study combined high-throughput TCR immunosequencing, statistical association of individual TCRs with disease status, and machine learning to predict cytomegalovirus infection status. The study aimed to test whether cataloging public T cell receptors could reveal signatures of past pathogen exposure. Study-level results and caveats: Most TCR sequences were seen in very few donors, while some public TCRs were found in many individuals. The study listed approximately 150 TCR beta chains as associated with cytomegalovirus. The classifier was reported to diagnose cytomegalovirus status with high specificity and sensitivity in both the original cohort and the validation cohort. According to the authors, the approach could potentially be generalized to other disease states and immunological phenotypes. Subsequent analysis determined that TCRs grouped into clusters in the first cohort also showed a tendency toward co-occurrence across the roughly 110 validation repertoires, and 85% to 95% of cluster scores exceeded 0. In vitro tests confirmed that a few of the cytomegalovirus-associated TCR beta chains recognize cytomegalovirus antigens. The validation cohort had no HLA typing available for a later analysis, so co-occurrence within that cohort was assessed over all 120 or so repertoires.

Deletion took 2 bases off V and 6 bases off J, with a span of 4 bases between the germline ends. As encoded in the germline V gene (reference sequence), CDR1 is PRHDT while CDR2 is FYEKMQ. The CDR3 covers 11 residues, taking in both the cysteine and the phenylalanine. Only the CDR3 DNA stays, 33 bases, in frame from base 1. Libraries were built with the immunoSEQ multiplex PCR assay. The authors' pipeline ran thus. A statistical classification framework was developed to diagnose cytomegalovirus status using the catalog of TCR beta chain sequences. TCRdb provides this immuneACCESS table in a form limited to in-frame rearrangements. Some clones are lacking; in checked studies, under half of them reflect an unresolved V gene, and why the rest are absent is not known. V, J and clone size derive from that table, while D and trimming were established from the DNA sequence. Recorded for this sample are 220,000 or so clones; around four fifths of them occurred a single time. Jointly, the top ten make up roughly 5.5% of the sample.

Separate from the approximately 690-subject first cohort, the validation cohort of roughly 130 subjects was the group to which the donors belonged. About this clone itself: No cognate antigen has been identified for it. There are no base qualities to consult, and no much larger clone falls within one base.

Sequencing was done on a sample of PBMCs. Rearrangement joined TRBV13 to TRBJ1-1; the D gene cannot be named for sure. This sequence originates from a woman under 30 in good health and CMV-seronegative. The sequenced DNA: TGTGCCAGCAGCTTACTACCTGAAGCTTTCTTT. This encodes CASSLLPEAFF.